These 2 T cell receptor beta chains came from one sample sequenced in a study of T-cell reconstitution after alpha-beta-depleted transplantation in children. The library targeted TCRbeta and was prepared with unique molecular identifiers. MiXCR was run by TCRdb on the PCR reads, yielding one entry per CDR3 protein. The data contain approximately 510,000 distinct CDR3 sequences, about 16% of them seen just once; the ten biggest clones take up approximately 3%. The sequenced sample was PBMCs from the stem cell graft donor, obtained from the stem cell graft. These receptors were taken from a human donor who donated a stem cell graft to a child with acute lymphoblastic leukemia.

This clonotype was observed a handful of times. The V and J genes are TRBV5-1 and TRBJ2-2; 7 bases align to TRBD1. CDR3 length: 16 amino acids. The germline gives CDR1 SGHRS, CDR2 YFSETQ. J gave up 4 bases and V 0 bases, and 6 bases lay outside the gene matches. CDR3 in DNA: TGCGCCAGCAGCTTGGAGAGGGGGCAAGGCACCGGGGAGCTGTTTTTT. The encoded protein is CASSLERGQGTGELFF.

A few counts support this clonotype. The V gene is TRBV5-1, the J gene TRBJ1-5; D may be TRBD1 (5 bases). Germline V CDR1 and CDR2: SGHRS, YFSETQ. V was cut by 3 bases and J by 7 bases, with 17 bases left in between. This CDR3 is 15 amino acids long. The CDR3 spells CASSSIGGGTQPQHF. For the CDR3, the DNA is TGCGCCAGCAGCTCGATTGGGGGTGGAACGCAGCCCCAGCATTTT.